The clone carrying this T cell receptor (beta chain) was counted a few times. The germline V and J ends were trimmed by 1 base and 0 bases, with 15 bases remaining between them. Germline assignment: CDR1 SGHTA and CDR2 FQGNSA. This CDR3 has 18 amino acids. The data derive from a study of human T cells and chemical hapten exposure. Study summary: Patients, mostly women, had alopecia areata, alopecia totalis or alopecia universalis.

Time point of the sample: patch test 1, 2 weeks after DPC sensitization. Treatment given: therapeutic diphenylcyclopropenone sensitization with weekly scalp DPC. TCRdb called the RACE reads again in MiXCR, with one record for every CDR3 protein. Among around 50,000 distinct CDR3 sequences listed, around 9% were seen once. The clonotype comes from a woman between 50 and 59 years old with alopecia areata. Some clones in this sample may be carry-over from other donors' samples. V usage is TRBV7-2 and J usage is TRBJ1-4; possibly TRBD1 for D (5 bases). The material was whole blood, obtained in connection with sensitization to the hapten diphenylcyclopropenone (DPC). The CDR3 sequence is CASSLVARAYSTNEKLFF. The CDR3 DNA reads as TGTGCCAGCAGCTTAGTCGCCAGGGCATATTCAACTAATGAAAAACTGTTTTTT. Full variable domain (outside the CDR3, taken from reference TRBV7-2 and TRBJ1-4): GAGVSQSPSNKVTEKGKDVELRCDPISGHTALYWYRQSLGQGLEFLIYFQGNSAPDKSGLPSDRFSAERTGGSVSTLTIQRTQQEDSAVYLCASSLVARAYSTNEKLFFGSGTQLSVL.